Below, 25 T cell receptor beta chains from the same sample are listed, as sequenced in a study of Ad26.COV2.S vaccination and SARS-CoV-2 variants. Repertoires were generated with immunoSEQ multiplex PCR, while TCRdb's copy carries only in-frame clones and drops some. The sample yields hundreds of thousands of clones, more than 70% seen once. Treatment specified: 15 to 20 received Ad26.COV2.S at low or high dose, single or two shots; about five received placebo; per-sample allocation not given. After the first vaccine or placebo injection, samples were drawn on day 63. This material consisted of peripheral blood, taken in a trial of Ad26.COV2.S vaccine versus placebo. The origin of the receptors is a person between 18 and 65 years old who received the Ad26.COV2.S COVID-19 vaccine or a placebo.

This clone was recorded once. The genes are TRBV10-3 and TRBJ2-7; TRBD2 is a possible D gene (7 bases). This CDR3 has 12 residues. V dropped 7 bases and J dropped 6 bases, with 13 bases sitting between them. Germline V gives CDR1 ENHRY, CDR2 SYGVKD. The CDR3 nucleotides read TGTGCCATCAACACGGGGGGCTCCGAGCAGTACTTC. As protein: CAINTGGSEQYF.

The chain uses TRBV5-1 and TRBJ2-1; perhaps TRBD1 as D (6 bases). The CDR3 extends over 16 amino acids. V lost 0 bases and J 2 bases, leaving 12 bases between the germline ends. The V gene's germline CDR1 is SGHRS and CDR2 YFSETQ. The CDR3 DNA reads TGCGCCAGCAGCTTGGCCCCACAGGGAACCTACAATGAGCAGTTCTTC. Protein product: CASSLAPQGTYNEQFF.

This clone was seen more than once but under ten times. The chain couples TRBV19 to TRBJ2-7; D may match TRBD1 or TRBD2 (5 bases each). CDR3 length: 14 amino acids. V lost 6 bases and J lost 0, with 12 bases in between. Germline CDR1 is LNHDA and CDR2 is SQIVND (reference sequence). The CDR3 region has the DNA TGTGCCAGTAGGGGGACGGCCAGCTCCTACGAGCAGTACTTC. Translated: CASRGTASSYEQYF. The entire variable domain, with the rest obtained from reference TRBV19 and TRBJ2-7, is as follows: DGGITQSPKYLFRKEGQNVTLSCEQNLNHDAMYWYRQDPGQGLRLIYYSQIVNDFQKGDIAEGYSVSREKKESFPLTVTSAQKNPTAFYLCASRGTASSYEQYFGPGTRLTVT.

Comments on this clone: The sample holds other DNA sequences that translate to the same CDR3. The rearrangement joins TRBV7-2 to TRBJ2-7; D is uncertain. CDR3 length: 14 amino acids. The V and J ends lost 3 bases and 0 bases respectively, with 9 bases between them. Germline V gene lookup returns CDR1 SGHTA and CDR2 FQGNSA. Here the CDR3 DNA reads TGTGCCAGCAGCTTGGGCAGGAGCTCCTACGAGCAGTACTTC. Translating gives CASSLGRSSYEQYF.

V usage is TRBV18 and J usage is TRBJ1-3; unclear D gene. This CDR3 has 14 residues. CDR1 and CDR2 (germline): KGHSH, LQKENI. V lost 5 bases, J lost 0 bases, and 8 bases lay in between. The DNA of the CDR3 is TGTGCCAGCTCAATCGATCTCTCTGGAAACACCATATATTTT. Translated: CASSIDLSGNTIYF.

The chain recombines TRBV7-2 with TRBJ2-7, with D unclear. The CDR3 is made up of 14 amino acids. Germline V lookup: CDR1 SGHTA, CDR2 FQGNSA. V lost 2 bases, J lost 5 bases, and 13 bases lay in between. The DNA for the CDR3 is TGTGCCAGCAGCTTAATCCCTTCTCTAGACGAGCAGTACTTC. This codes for CASSLIPSLDEQYF.

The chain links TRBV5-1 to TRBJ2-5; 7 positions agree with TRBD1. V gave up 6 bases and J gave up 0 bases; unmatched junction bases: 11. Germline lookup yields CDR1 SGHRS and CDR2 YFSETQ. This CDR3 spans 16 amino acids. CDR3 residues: CASKPGTGTDQETQYF. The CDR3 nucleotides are TGCGCCAGCAAGCCGGGTACGGGGACAGACCAAGAGACCCAGTACTTC.

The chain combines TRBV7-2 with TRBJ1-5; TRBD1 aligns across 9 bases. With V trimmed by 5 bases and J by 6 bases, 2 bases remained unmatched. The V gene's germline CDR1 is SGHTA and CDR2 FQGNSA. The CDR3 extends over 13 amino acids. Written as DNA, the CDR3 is TGTGCCAGCAGCAAACAGGGGGCTCAGCCCCAGCATTTT. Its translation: CASSKQGAQPQHF.

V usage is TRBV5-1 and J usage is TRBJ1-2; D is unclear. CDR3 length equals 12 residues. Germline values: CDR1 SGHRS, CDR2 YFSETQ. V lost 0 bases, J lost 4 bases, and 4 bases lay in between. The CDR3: CASSLGFYGYTF. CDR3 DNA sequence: TGCGCCAGCAGCTTGGGGTTCTATGGCTACACCTTC.

CDR3 sequence (DNA): TGTGCCAGCAATAAAGCGGTTAGCTCCTACGAGCAGTACTTC. Translation: CASNKAVSSYEQYF. The V call is TRBV2, the J call TRBJ2-7, with a weak D call TRBD2 (5 bases). V lost 7 bases and J 0 bases, leaving 13 bases between the germline ends. The CDR3 covers 14 residues. CDR1 is SNHLY and CDR2 is FYNNEI in the germline V gene.

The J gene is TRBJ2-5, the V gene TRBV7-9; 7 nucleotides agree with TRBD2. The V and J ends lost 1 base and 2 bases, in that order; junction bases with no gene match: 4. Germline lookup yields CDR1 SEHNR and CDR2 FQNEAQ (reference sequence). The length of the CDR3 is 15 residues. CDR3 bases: TGTGCCAGCAGCTTAGAGCTAGCGGTTCAAGAGACCCAGTACTTC. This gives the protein CASSLELAVQETQYF. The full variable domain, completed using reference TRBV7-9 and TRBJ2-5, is DTGVSQNPRHKITKRGQNVTFRCDPISEHNRLYWYRQTLGQGPEFLTYFQNEAQLEKSRLLSDRFSAERPKGSFSTLEIQRTEQGDSAMYLCASSLELAVQETQYFGPGTRLLVL.

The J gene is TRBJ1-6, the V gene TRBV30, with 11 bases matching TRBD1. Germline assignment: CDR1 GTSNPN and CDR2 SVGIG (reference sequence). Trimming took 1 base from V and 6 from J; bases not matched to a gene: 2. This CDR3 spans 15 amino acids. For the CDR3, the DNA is TGTGCCTGGAGTGCGGACAGGGGGCGTAATTCACCCCTCCACTTT. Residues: CAWSADRGRNSPLHF.

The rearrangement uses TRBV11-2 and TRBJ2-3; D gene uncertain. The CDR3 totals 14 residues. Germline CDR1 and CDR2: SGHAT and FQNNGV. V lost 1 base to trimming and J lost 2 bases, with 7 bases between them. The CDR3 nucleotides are TGTGCCAGCAGCTTAGGCGGAATCACAGATACGCAGTATTTT. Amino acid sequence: CASSLGGITDTQYF.

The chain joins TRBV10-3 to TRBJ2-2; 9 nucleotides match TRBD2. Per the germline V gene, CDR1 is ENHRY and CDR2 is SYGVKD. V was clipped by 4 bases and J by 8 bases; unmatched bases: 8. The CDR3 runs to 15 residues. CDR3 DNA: TGTGCCATCAGTGCGGTAGCGGGGGTTATGGGGGAGCTGTTTTTT. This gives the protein CAISAVAGVMGELFF.

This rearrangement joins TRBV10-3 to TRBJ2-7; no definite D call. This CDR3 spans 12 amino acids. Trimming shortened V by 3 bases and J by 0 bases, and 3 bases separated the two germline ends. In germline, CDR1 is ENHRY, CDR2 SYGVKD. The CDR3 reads CAISEFSYEQYF. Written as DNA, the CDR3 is TGTGCCATCAGTGAATTCTCCTACGAGCAGTACTTC.

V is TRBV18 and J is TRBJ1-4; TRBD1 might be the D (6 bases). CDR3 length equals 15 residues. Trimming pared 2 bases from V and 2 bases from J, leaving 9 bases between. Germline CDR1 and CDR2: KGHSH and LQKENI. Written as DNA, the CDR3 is TGTGCCAGCTCACCAAGAGGACAGACTAATGAAAAACTGTTTTTT. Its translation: CASSPRGQTNEKLFF.

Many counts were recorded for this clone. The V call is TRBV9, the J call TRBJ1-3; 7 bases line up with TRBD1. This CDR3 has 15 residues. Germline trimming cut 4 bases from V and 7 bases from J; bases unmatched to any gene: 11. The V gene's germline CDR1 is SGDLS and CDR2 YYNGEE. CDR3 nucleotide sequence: TGTGCCAGCAGCCTATCGACAGGGTTGGGTAACACCATATATTTT. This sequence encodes CASSLSTGLGNTIYF.

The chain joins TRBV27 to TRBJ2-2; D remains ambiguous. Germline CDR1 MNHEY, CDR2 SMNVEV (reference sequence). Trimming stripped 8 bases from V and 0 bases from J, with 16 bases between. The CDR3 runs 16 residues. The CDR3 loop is CASYTQYGPNTGELFF. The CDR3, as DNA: TGTGCCAGCTATACTCAGTACGGCCCGAACACCGGGGAGCTGTTTTTT.

For the CDR3, the DNA is TGTGCCAGCAGCACGGACAGGGGGCCGGAAAAACTGTTTTTT. Amino acid sequence: CASSTDRGPEKLFF. The chain combines TRBV5-4 with TRBJ1-4; 11 positions agree with TRBD1. The CDR3 contains 14 residues. Per the germline V gene, CDR1 is SGHNT and CDR2 is YYREEE (reference sequence). Trimming at V came to 4 bases and at J to 8 bases, leaving 4 bases not matched to a gene.

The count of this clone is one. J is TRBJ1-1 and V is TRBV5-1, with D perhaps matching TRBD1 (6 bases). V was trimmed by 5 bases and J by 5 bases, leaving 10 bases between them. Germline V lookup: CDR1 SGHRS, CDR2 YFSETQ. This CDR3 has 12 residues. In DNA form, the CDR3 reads TGCGCCAGCAGGGTAGACAGGACTGAAGCTTTCTTT. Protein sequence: CASRVDRTEAFF.

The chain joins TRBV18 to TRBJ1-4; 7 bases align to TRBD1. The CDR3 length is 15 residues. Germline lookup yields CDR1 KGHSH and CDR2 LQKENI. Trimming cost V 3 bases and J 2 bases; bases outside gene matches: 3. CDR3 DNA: TGTGCCAGCTCACCCCAGGGGGACACTAATGAAAAACTGTTTTTT. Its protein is CASSPQGDTNEKLFF.

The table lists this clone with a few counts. The CDR3 DNA follows: TGCGCCAGCAGCGATGGGACAGGGATCGGCTACACCTTC. Protein: CASSDGTGIGYTF. This rearrangement joins TRBV5-1 to TRBJ1-2; TRBD1 matches at 9 bases. Germline lookup yields CDR1 SGHRS and CDR2 YFSETQ. After removal of 4 bases from V and 8 bases from J, the junction contained 6 bases not matched to a gene. This CDR3 contains 13 residues.

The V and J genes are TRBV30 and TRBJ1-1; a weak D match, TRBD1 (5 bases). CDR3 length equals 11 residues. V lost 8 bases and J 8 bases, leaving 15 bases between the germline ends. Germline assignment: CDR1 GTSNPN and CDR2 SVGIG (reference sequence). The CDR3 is CAGTGHLEAFF. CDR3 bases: TGTGCCGGAACGGGGCATCTCGAAGCTTTCTTT. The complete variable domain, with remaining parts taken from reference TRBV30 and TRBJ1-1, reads SQTIHQWPATLVQPVGSPLSLECTVEGTSNPNLYWYRQAAGRGLQLLFYSVGIGQISSEVPQNLSASRPQDRQFILSSKKLLLSDSGFYLCAGTGHLEAFFGQGTRLTVV.

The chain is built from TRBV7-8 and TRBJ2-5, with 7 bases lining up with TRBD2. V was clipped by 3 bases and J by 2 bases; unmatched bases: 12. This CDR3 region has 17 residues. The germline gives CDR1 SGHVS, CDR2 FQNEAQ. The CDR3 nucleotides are TGTGCCAGCAGCTTGGGGCGGGCTAGCGGCCCTCAAGAGACCCAGTACTTC. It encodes CASSLGRASGPQETQYF. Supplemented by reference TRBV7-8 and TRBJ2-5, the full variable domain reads GAGVSQSPRYKVAKRGQDVALRCDPISGHVSLFWYQQALGQGPEFLTYFQNEAQLDKSGLPSDRFFAERPEGSVSTLKIQRTQQEDSAVYLCASSLGRASGPQETQYFGPGTRLLVL.

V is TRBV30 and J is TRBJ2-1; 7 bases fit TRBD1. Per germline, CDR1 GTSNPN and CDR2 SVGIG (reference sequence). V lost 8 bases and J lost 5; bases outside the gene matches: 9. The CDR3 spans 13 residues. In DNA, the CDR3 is TGTGCCAGTGACAGGGCCGGGGACAATGAGCAGTTCTTC. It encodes CASDRAGDNEQFF.